Described below is a single T cell receptor (beta chain) sequence and its context. This sample was taken from a study of cytomegalovirus exposure and HLA in healthy donors. The CDR3 has 14 residues. Germline CDR1 reads GTSNPN; CDR2 reads SVGIG (reference sequence). V was cut by 2 bases and J by 6 bases, with 16 bases left in between. The PCR made use of 60 Vbeta and 13 Jbeta primers. Only in-frame clones appear in the TCRdb table, and some are missing; sequencing was by immunoSEQ multiplex PCR. The top ten clones hold around 1.9% of a sample with about 90,000 clones, less than 75% of them seen once. This TCR derives from a man aged 25 to 40 in good health and CMV-seronegative. The rearrangement joins TRBV30 to TRBJ1-1; a possible D gene is TRBD1 (6 bases). The sequenced sample consisted of PBMCs. The CDR3 DNA sequence: TGTGCCTGGAGTCATGGGACACTTGGCGCTGAAGCTTTCTTT. Translated, it gives CAWSHGTLGAEAFF.